The 8 T cell receptor beta chains listed next were all sequenced from one sample in a study of CD8 T cells in ankylosing spondylitis. In TCRdb, the 5' RACE reads were re-called with MiXCR into one record per CDR3 protein. The sample contains roughly 220,000 distinct CDR3 sequences, 18% of which appear only once. Study results and limitations: Ankylosing spondylitis blood seemed to carry a telltale TCR beta motif made of roughly eight highly homologous variants.

No antigen is known for these receptors. Sequenced: blood, either unsorted or a sorted T cell fraction (not recorded which). The source is a male donor with ankylosing spondylitis.

As regards this clonotype: Just one base apart from a much larger clone, this may be a read error. The chain joins TRBV11-3 to TRBJ1-1, with D perhaps matching TRBD1 (6 bases). This CDR3 has 14 amino acids. V dropped 5 bases and J dropped 1 base, with 11 bases sitting between them. Germline V gene data show CDR1 as SGHNT and CDR2 as YENEEA. The DNA for the CDR3 is TGTGCCAGCAGCCCCTTGGGGGCGAACACTGAAGCTTTCTTT. Translated: CASSPLGANTEAFF.

This clonotype was seen at least ten times. The rearrangement uses TRBV29-1 and TRBJ2-7; D unresolved. The V end lost 6 bases, the J end lost 0 bases, and 12 bases lay between the germline ends. This CDR3 contains 13 residues. Germline CDR1 and CDR2: SQVTM and ANQGSEA. CDR3 nucleotides: TGCAGCGTAACCGGGTTGTACTCCTACGAGCAGTACTTC. The encoded protein is CSVTGLYSYEQYF.

This clonotype was recorded a few times. This rearrangement joins TRBV15 to TRBJ2-3, with 10 bases aligning to TRBD2. The V and J ends lost 4 bases and 1 base, in that order; junction bases with no gene match: 8. Germline CDR1 reads LNHNV; CDR2 reads YYDKDF (reference sequence). The CDR3 contains 17 residues. CDR3 nucleotide sequence: TGTGCCACCAGCACCATGCTAGGACTAGCGGGCACAGATACGCAGTATTTT. As protein: CATSTMLGLAGTDTQYF.

This clonotype was found a few times. V and J are TRBV6-2 or TRBV6-3 and TRBJ2-7; possible D gene TRBD1, 6 bases. CDR1 and CDR2 (germline): MNHEY, SVGEGT. The CDR3 has 17 residues. Trimming stripped 4 bases from V and 2 bases from J, with 21 bases between. CDR3 bases: TGTGCCAGCAGTTTCCACCCTCGACAGGACCTGCCCTACGAGCAGTACTTC. Its translation is CASSFHPRQDLPYEQYF.

This clonotype turned up a few times. The V gene is TRBV5-1, the J gene TRBJ2-1; D is unresolved. This CDR3 contains 13 residues. Germline V CDR1 and CDR2: SGHRS, YFSETQ. V was cut by 3 bases and J by 8 bases, with 12 bases left in between. The CDR3 protein is CASSSEIKYEQFF. The CDR3 DNA is TGCGCCAGCAGCTCGGAGATAAAGTATGAGCAGTTCTTC.

This clonotype occurred a few times. This chain connects TRBV27 to TRBJ2-7; 11 bases map to TRBD2. J gave up 5 bases and V 3 bases, and 6 bases lay outside the gene matches. The CDR3 has 15 amino acids. From germline, CDR1 is MNHEY and CDR2 SMNVEV (reference sequence). The CDR3 DNA reads TGTGCCAGCAGTTTTTCTACTAGCGGGAGAAACGAGCAGTACTTC. This translates into CASSFSTSGRNEQYF.

This clonotype has just a few counts. The chain carries TRBV28 and TRBJ2-7; maybe TRBD1 (5 bases). Trimming took off 4 bases at V and 1 base at J, with 14 bases between the two ends. In germline, CDR1 is MDHEN, CDR2 SYDVKM. The CDR3 spans 15 residues. CDR3 nucleotides: TGTGCCAGCAGTTCGGTTTACGACAGATCCTACGAGCAGTACTTC. Its translation is CASSSVYDRSYEQYF. Variable domain in full (rest from reference TRBV28 and TRBJ2-7): DVKVTQSSRYLVKRTGEKVFLECVQDMDHENMFWYRQDPGLGLRLIYFSYDVKMKEKGDIPEGYSVSREKKERFSLILESASTNQTSMYLCASSSVYDRSYEQYFGPGTRLTVT.

The V gene is TRBV12-3 or TRBV12-4, the J gene TRBJ2-7; tentatively, D is TRBD2 (6 bases). The CDR3 is made up of 14 amino acids. Trimming left V 5 bases short and J 4 bases short, with 15 bases between. The CDR3 DNA reads as TGTGCCAGCAGTCTCCGGGACTCTATATACGAGCAGTACTTC. Translation: CASSLRDSIYEQYF.